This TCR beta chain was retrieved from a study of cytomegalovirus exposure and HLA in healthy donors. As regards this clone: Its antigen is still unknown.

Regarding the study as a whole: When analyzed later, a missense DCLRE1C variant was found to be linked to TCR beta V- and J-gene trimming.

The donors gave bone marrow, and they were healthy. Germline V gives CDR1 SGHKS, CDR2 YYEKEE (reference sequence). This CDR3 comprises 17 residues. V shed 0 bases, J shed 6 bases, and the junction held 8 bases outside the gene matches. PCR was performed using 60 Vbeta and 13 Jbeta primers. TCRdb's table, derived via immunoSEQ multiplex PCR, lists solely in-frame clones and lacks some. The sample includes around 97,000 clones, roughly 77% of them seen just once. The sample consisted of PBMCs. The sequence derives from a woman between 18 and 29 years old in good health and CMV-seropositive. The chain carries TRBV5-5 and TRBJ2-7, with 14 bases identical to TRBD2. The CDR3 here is CASSLGLAGGRGSEQYF. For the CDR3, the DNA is TGTGCCAGCAGCTTGGGACTAGCGGGAGGGCGAGGTTCCGAGCAGTACTTC.